The source of this T cell receptor beta chain is a study of cytomegalovirus exposure and HLA in healthy donors. PCR primers comprised 60 Vbeta and 13 Jbeta primers. The method was immunoSEQ multiplex PCR; TCRdb's version includes in-frame clones alone and lacks a portion of them. This sample carries roughly 200,000 clones, 65% to 90% of them seen once, and the ten largest clones take less than 2.5%. The V end lost 4 bases, the J end lost 5 bases, and 14 bases lay between the germline ends. In germline, CDR1 is LGHNA, CDR2 YNFKEQ. CDR3 length: 15 residues. Study-wide findings and caveats: In a later analysis, donors in an Asian-associated ancestry cluster reportedly had fewer N-insertions in productive TCRs than the cohort mean.

In the case of this clone: Antigen: not known.

J is TRBJ2-2 and V is TRBV4-2; a weak D match, TRBD2 (7 bases). Sequenced sample: PBMCs. This sequence was found in a woman between 45 and 60 years old in good health and CMV-seronegative. The CDR3: CASSLLRGGTGELFF. CDR3 DNA: TGTGCCAGCAGCCTACTTAGGGGGGGGACCGGGGAGCTGTTTTTT.